This T cell receptor beta chain was sequenced for a study of vaccination effects on CD4 cells after COVID-19. The ViraFEST assay expanded antigen-specific CD4+ T cells with viral peptide pools before sequencing. Culture proceeded for nine to eleven days, and CD4+ T cells were then isolated. None of these healthy vaccinees had been infected with SARS-CoV-2 before vaccination. About this clone: Its matching antigen is unknown.

Findings of the study overall: Late post-vaccination, clones induced by infection and those induced by vaccine underwent marked clonal contraction.

Profiled with immunoSEQ multiplex PCR; TCRdb holds only in-frame clones, not every one. The table includes about 43,000 clones, roughly 79% detected once. The clonotype comes from a human donor who received a COVID-19 vaccine. The sample was CD4+ T cells from PBMCs cultured with SARS-CoV-2 spike peptides, taken before COVID-19 vaccination.

CDR3 amino acids: CASSREGLWETQYF. In DNA, the CDR3 is TGTGCCAGCAGCCGTGAGGGGCTCTGGGAGACCCAGTACTTC. V is TRBV3-1 (or the pseudogene TRBV3-2) and J is TRBJ2-5, with D perhaps TRBD1 or TRBD2 (5 bases each). The V and J ends lost 4 bases and 5 bases respectively, with 14 bases between them. The CDR3 is 14 amino acids. The V gene's germline CDR1 is LGHDT and CDR2 YNNKEL (reference sequence).